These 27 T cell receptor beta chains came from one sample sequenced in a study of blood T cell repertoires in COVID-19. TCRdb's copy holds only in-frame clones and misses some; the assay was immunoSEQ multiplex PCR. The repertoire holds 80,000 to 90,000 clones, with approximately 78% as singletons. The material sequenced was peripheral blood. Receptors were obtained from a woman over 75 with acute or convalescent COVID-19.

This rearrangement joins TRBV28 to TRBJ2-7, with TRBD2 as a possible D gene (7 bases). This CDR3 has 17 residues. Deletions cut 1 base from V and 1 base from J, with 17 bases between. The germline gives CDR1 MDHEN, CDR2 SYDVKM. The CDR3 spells CASSLFRIGGTSYEQYF. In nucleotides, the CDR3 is TGTGCCAGCAGTTTATTTCGGATCGGGGGGACATCCTACGAGCAGTACTTC.

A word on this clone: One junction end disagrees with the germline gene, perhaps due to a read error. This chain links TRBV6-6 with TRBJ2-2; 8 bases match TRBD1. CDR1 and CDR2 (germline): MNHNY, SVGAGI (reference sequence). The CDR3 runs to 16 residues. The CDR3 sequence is CASSYPGQGDTWELFF. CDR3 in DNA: TGTGCCAGCAGTTACCCCGGACAGGGAGACACCTGGGAGCTGTTTTTT.

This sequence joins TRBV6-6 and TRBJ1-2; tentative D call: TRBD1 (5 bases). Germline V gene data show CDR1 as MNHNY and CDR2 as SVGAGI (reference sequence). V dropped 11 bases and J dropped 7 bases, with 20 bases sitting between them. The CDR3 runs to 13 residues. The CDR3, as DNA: TGTGCCGGAGGTTCGGACTCGGGGGGTGGCTACACCTTC. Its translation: CAGGSDSGGGYTF.

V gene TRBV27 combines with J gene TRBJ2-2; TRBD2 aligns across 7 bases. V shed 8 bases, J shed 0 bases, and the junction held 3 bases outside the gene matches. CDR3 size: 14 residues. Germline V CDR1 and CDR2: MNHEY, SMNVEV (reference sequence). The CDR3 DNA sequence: TGTGCCAGCTGGGGACTACCGAACACCGGGGAGCTGTTTTTT. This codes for CASWGLPNTGELFF.

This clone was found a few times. The CDR3 sequence is CASSPRTGTRDQPQHF. Here the CDR3 DNA reads TGTGCCAGCAGTCCACGAACCGGGACAAGGGATCAGCCCCAGCATTTT. The genes are TRBV27 and TRBJ1-5; TRBD1 might be the D (6 bases). V was trimmed by 5 bases and J by 5 bases, leaving 19 bases between them. The CDR3 contains 16 residues. Per the germline V gene, CDR1 is MNHEY and CDR2 is SMNVEV (reference sequence).

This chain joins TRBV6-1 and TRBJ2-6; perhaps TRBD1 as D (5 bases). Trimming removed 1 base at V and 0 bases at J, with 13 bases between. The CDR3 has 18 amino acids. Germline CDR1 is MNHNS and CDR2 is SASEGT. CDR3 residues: CASSEGTTSSSGANVLTF. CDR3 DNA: TGTGCCAGCAGTGAAGGGACAACGTCGAGCTCTGGGGCCAACGTCCTGACTTTC.

CDR3 residues: CASSLSAGEYNYGYTF. The DNA of the CDR3 is TGTGCCAGCAGTTTATCGGCCGGGGAGTATAACTATGGCTACACCTTC. The chain couples TRBV27 to TRBJ1-2; unclear D gene. Trimming removed 0 bases at V and 1 base at J, with 12 bases between. The CDR3 length is 16 residues. Germline V CDR1 and CDR2: MNHEY, SMNVEV (reference sequence).

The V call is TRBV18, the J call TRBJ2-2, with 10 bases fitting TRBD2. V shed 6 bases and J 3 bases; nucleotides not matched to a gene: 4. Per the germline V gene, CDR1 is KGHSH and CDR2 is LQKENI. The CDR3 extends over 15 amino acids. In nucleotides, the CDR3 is TGTGCCAGCTCTCCGACTAGCGGGCACACCGGGGAGCTGTTTTTT. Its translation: CASSPTSGHTGELFF.

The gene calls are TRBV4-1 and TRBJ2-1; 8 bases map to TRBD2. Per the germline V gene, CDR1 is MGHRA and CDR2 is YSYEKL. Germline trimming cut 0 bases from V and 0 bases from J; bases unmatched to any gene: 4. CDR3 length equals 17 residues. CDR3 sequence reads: CASSQDLGTSSYNEQFF. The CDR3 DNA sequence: TGCGCCAGCAGCCAAGACCTCGGGACTAGCTCCTACAATGAGCAGTTCTTC.

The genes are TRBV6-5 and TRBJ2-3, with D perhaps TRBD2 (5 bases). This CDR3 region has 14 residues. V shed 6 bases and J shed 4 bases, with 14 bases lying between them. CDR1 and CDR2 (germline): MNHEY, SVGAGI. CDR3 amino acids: CASRKGSTPDTQYF. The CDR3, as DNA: TGTGCCAGCAGGAAAGGGAGTACCCCAGATACGCAGTATTTT.

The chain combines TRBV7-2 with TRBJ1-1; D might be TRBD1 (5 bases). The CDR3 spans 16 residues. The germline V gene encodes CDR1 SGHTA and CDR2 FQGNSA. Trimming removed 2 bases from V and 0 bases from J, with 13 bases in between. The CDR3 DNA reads TGTGCCAGCAGCTTATCGGGGGAGCGGTTGAACACTGAAGCTTTCTTT. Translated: CASSLSGERLNTEAFF.

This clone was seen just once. The CDR3 DNA reads TGCGCCAGCAGCTTGGGGGGACTAGCGGCCTCTAGCACAGATACGCAGTATTTT. As protein: CASSLGGLAASSTDTQYF. The genes are TRBV5-1 and TRBJ2-3, with 11 bases that match TRBD2. The germline V gene encodes CDR1 SGHRS and CDR2 YFSETQ. V lost 0 bases and J lost 0; bases outside the gene matches: 6. The CDR3 covers 18 residues.

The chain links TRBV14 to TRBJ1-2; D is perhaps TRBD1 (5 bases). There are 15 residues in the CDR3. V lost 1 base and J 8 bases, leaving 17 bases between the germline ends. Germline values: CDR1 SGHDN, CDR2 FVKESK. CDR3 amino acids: CASSQVGLDLRGYTF. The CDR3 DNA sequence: TGTGCCAGCAGCCAAGTGGGACTAGACTTAAGAGGCTACACCTTC. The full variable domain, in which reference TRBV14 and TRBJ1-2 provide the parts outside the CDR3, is EAGVTQFPSHSVIEKGQTVTLRCDPISGHDNLYWYRRVMGKEIKFLLHFVKESKQDESGMPNNRFLAERTGGTYSTLKVQPAELEDSGVYFCASSQVGLDLRGYTFGSGTRLTVV.

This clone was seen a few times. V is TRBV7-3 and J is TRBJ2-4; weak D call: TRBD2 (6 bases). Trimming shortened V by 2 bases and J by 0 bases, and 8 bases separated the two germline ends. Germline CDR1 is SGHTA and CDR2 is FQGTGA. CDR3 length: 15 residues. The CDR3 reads CASSLGGLAKNIQYF. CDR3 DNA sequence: TGTGCCAGCAGCTTAGGAGGGCTAGCCAAAAACATTCAGTACTTC.

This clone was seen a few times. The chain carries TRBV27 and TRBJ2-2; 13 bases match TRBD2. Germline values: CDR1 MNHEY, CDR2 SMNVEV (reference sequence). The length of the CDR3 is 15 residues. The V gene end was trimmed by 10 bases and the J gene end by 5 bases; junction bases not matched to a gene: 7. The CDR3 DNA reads TGTGCCACCCGACTAGCGGGAGGTTGGACCGGGGAGCTGTTTTTT. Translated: CATRLAGGWTGELFF.

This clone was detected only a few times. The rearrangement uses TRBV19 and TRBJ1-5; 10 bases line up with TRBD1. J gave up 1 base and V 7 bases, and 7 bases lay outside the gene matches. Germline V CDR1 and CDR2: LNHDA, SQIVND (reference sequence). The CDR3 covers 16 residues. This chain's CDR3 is CASKTGGIGSNQPQHF. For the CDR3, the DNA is TGTGCCAGTAAGACAGGGGGCATAGGCAGCAATCAGCCCCAGCATTTT.

In DNA, the CDR3 is TGTGCCAGCTCAGCAGGGACAGGCAATAATCAGCCCCAGCATTTT. Amino acid sequence: CASSAGTGNNQPQHF. This chain links TRBV18 with TRBJ1-5; 8 positions agree with TRBD1. Losses at the gene ends were 5 bases for V and 4 bases for J; bases not matched to a gene: 7. The CDR3 is 15 residues long. Germline V CDR1 and CDR2: KGHSH, LQKENI.

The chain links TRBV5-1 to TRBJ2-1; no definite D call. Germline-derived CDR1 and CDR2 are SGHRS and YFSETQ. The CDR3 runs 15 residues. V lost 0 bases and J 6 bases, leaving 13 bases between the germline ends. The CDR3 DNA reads TGCGCCAGCAGCTTGGGGGCCCCAGGATTCAATGAGCAGTTCTTC. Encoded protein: CASSLGAPGFNEQFF.

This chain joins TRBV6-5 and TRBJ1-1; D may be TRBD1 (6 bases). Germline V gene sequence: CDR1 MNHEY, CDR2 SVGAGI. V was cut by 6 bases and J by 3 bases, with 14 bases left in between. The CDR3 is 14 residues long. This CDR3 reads CASSKTGKHTEAFF. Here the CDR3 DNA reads TGTGCCAGCAGCAAGACAGGCAAGCACACTGAAGCTTTCTTT.

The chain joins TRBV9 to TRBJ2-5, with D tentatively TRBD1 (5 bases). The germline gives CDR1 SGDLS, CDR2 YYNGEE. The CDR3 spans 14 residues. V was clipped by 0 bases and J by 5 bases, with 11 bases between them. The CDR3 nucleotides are TGTGCCAGCAGCGTAGGTCCAGGGCTGGAGACCCAGTACTTC. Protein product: CASSVGPGLETQYF.

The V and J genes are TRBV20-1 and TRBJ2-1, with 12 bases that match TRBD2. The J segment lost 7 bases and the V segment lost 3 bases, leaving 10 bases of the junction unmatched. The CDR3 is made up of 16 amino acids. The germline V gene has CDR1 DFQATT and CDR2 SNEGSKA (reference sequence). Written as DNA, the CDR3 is TGCAGTGCTAGTGTCCAGGCTAGCGGGAGGGCGAATGAGCAGTTCTTC. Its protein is CSASVQASGRANEQFF.

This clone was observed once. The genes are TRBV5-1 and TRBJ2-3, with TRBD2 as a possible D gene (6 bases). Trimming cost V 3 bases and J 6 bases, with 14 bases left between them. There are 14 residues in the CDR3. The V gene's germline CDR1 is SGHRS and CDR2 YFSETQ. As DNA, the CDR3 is TGCGCCAGCAGCTCGGGAGTGGTCGCGGATACGCAGTATTTT. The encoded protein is CASSSGVVADTQYF.

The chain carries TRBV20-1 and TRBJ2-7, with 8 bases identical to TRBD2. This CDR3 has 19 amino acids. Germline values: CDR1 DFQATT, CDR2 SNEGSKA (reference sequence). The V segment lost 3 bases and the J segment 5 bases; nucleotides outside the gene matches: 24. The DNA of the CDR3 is TGCAGTGCTAGTTGGGGCCCGGACGAATGGAGCGGGAGTCCCGACGAGCAGTACTTC. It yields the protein CSASWGPDEWSGSPDEQYF.

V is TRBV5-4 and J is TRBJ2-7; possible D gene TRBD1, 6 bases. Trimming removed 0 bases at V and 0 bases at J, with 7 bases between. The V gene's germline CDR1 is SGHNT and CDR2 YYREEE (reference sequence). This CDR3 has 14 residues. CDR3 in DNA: TGTGCCAGCAGCTTGGGACAGGTCTCCTACGAGCAGTACTTC. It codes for CASSLGQVSYEQYF.

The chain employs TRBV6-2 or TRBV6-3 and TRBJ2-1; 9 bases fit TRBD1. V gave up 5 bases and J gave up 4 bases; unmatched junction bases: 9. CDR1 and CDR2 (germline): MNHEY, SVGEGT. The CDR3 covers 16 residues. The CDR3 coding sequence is TGTGCCAGCAGTATTACAGGGGGCAGTGGGTACAATGAGCAGTTCTTC. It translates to CASSITGGSGYNEQFF.

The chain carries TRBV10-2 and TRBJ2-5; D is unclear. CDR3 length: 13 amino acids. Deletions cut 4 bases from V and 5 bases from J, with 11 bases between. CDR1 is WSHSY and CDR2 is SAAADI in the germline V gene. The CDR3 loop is CASSGSVRETQYF. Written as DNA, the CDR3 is TGCGCCAGCAGTGGTAGTGTCCGCGAGACCCAGTACTTC.

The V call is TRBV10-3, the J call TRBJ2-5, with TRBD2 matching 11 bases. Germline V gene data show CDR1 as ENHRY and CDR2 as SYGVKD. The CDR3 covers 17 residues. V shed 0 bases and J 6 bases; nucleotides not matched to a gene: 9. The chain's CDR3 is CAISESEVAGGQKTQYF. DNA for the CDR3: TGTGCCATCAGTGAGTCTGAGGTAGCGGGGGGGCAAAAGACCCAGTACTTC.